Sequencing of this T cell receptor (beta chain) was carried out in a study of blood T cells in healthy people across ages. Germline V gives CDR1 MNHEY, CDR2 SVGEGT. The CDR3 contains 15 residues. The trim removed 6 bases at V and 2 bases at J, leaving 9 bases unmatched. It was with a sample-barcoded 5' primer and a J-beta primer mix that a second PCR of about 6 to 11 cycles was run. Each CDR3 protein gets one entry after TCRdb re-called the 5' RACE reads with MiXCR. The sample consists of under 2,000,000 distinct CDR3 sequences, less than 50% of them appearing once. The sequenced material came from blood. The clonotype originates from a woman in her thirties or forties in good health. The rearrangement links TRBV6-2 or TRBV6-3 to TRBJ1-2, with 7 bases lining up with TRBD1. CDR3 sequence reads: CASRPHRDRNYGYTF. As DNA, the CDR3 is TGTGCCAGCAGACCACACCGGGACAGAAACTATGGCTACACCTTC.